The rows below give T cell receptor beta chains drawn from one sample of a study of OX40 agonist ivuxolimab in advanced cancers. This table comes from immunoSEQ multiplex PCR, and its TCRdb copy is limited to in-frame clones, with some not included. This table holds over 75,000 clones, roughly 93% found once. The input for sequencing was CD4+ or CD8+ T cells sorted from blood, taken in a trial of the OX40 agonist ivuxolimab. Every receptor here comes from an adult with an advanced solid tumor such as melanoma, head and neck, liver or kidney cancer. The CDR3 runs from the conserved cysteine through the conserved F or W. D genes are given only for firm matches. Clone size, where shown, is once, few, many, or a class for clones that have expanded.

TRBV5-4	.	TRBJ2-3	17	TRBD2	CASSLGRGGRAADTQYF	TGTGCCAGCAGCTTGGGGAGGGGCGGGAGGGCCGCTGATACGCAGTATTTT
TRBV6-1	.	TRBJ2-1	15	TRBD2	CASSESGGIYNEQFF	TGTGCCAGCAGTGAATCGGGGGGAATCTACAATGAGCAGTTCTTC
TRBV6-5	.	TRBJ2-7	13	.	CASRLMGGSEQYF	TGTGCCAGCAGACTCATGGGTGGGTCCGAGCAGTACTTC
TRBV7-3	.	TRBJ2-6	18	.	CASSLMASSRSGANVLTF	TGTGCCAGCAGCTTAATGGCCAGTTCTCGCTCTGGGGCCAACGTCCTGACTTTC
TRBV28	.	TRBJ2-1	16	TRBD2	CASSLGTISSYNEQFF	TGTGCCAGCAGTTTGGGGACTATTAGCTCCTACAATGAGCAGTTCTTC
TRBV28	.	TRBJ2-7	12	.	CASSLQGDEQYF	TGTGCCAGCAGTTTACAGGGCGACGAGCAGTACTTC
TRBV6-5	.	TRBJ2-5	15	.	CASSSTQRLQETQYF	TGTGCCAGCAGTTCCACCCAAAGACTTCAAGAGACCCAGTACTTC
TRBV11-2	.	TRBJ2-7	15	.	CASSSNPAASYEQYF	TGTGCCAGCAGCTCAAACCCAGCGGCTTCCTACGAGCAGTACTTC
TRBV19	.	TRBJ2-2	12	.	CASSLMEWELFF	TGTGCCAGTAGTCTCATGGAATGGGAGCTGTTTTTT
TRBV15	few	TRBJ1-1	16	.	CATSRNSGTDGTEAFF	TGTGCCACCAGCAGAAACTCCGGGACGGACGGCACTGAAGCTTTCTTT
TRBV5-6	.	TRBJ2-5	14	TRBD1	CASSWDRVGETQYF	TGTGCCAGCAGCTGGGACAGGGTAGGAGAGACCCAGTACTTC
TRBV4-3	.	TRBJ1-4	15	TRBD1	CASSQHRGTNEKLFF	TGCGCCAGCAGCCAACACAGGGGGACTAATGAAAAACTGTTTTTT
TRBV6-4	.	TRBJ2-7	13	.	CASSARGVYEQYF	TGTGCCAGCAGTGCCAGGGGAGTCTACGAGCAGTACTTC
TRBV7-2	.	TRBJ2-7	13	.	CASSRQLSYEQYF	TGTGCCAGCAGCAGACAGTTATCCTACGAGCAGTACTTC
TRBV30	once	TRBJ2-1	16	.	CAWSLSRGLSYNEQFF	TGTGCCTGGAGTTTGAGCCGGGGGCTTTCCTACAATGAGCAGTTCTTC
TRBV15	.	TRBJ2-7	14	.	CATSRDRETYEQYF	TGTGCCACCAGCAGAGATCGGGAGACCTACGAGCAGTACTTC
TRBV4-2	.	TRBJ2-7	15	.	CASSQDLYAFYEQYF	TGTGCCAGCAGCCAAGATCTCTACGCTTTCTACGAGCAGTACTTC